These 2 T cell receptor beta chains were all obtained from the same sample, sequenced in a study of identical twins (dated by TCRdb to 2016 to 2017). Library preparation employed 5' RACE. TCRdb names Illumina HiSeq 2000 as the instrument used. Starting from the raw public reads, TCRdb applied fastp trimming at Q25, assembled clones with MiXCR and retained in-frame beta chains. Duplicate CDR3 protein sequences are folded into a single record with the most common DNA and genes. A total of approximately 500,000 distinct CDR3 sequences appear in this sample, roughly 24% of them only once. In total, the top ten clones hold over 2.5% of the sample. This sample was also put to use in a study of T cells expressing NK-cell markers.

Sequenced input: CD4+ T cells sorted from blood. These TCRs come from a woman between 18 and 29 years old in good health.

This clonotype was seen a few times. V is TRBV3-1 and J is TRBJ2-3; 8 nucleotides align to TRBD2. Germline CDR1 reads LGHDT; CDR2 reads YNNKEL (reference sequence). The CDR3 has 15 amino acids. The V segment lost 4 bases and the J segment 2 bases; nucleotides outside the gene matches: 5. The CDR3 bases are TGTGCCAGCAGCCTAACTAGCGGTAACACAGATACGCAGTATTTT. This codes for CASSLTSGNTDTQYF.

This CDR3 reads CASSKRGYQETQYF. CDR3 DNA: TGTGCCAGCAGTAAGCGGGGGTACCAAGAGACCCAGTACTTC. The chain is built from TRBV3-1 and TRBJ2-5; 8 bases map to TRBD2. Germline lookup yields CDR1 LGHDT and CDR2 YNNKEL (reference sequence). CDR3 size: 14 residues. The V and J ends lost 6 bases and 0 bases, in that order; junction bases with no gene match: 3.